The clone carrying this T cell receptor (beta chain) was observed a handful of times. What it binds is not known. This record belongs to a study of response to subunit inactivated influenza vaccine. Findings and caveats of the study: Each seasonal influenza vaccination, the authors suggested, recruits few new T cells.

Using its own MiXCR run on the RT-PCR reads, TCRdb lists one record per CDR3 protein. The sample records 500,000 to 550,000 distinct CDR3 sequences, around 8% being singletons. Deletions cut 4 bases from V and 0 bases from J, with 12 bases between. CDR3 length: 16 residues. In germline, CDR1 is SEHNR, CDR2 FQNEAQ (reference sequence). This specimen consisted of PBMCs from blood, obtained roughly 24 months after vaccination. This receptor was obtained from a man aged 45 to 75 who received an inactivated influenza vaccine. This chain joins TRBV7-9 and TRBJ2-2; D is unresolved. CDR3 in DNA: TGTGCCAGCAGCTCGGTGATTGCCTCGAACACCGGGGAGCTGTTTTTT. This translates into CASSSVIASNTGELFF.